The clone carrying this TCR beta chain was recorded many times. The data were taken from a study of regulatory T cells in long-lasting Graves disease. Noted time point: newly diagnosed GD, antithyroid drugs for less than 3 months. PBMCs provided the RNA from which the TCR library was made. Library construction for TCR beta used iRepertoire HTBI primers and Arm-PCR of CDR3 regions. MiXCR was run by TCRdb on the multiplex PCR reads, yielding one entry per CDR3 protein. The data show approximately 400,000 distinct CDR3 sequences, 10% to 15% seen once. The sample was also reused in another study, on T cells in Graves' hyperthyroidism and ophthalmopathy.

The sample consisted of peripheral blood mononuclear cells (PBMCs), taken at new diagnosis, from a patient treated with antithyroid drugs. This receptor was identified in a woman younger than 35 with Graves disease.

In DNA, the CDR3 is TGCGCCAGCAGCTTTAAAGTTTGGGGACACTCAGCGAACACCGGGGAGCTGTTTTTT. Translated, it gives CASSFKVWGHSANTGELFF. The chain combines TRBV5-1 with TRBJ2-2; possibly TRBD1 for D (6 bases). Per the germline V gene, CDR1 is SGHRS and CDR2 is YFSETQ. The CDR3 has 19 amino acids. Trimming took 2 bases from V and 0 from J, leaving 20 bases between them. Drawing the rest from reference TRBV5-1 and TRBJ2-2, the complete variable domain is KAGVTQTPRYLIKTRGQQVTLSCSPISGHRSVSWYQQTPGQGLQFLFEYFSETQRNKGNFPGRFSGRQFSNSRSEMNVSTLELGDSALYLCASSFKVWGHSANTGELFFGEGSRLTVL.